The next 19 T cell receptor beta chains were all read from a single sample in a study of technical replicates of blood from several donors. The protocol was immunoSEQ multiplex PCR, while the TCRdb copy is restricted to in-frame clones and leaves out a portion. The table includes around 89,000 clones, 94% detected once. Specimen: T cells isolated from PBMCs. Receptor source: a human donor in good health.

V and J are TRBV12-5 and TRBJ2-7, with 9 bases fitting TRBD1. J was trimmed by 1 base and V by 7 bases; bases with no gene match: 2. Germline values: CDR1 LGHNT, CDR2 FRNRAP. The CDR3 is made up of 13 amino acids. This chain's CDR3 is CASEQGASYEQYF. The CDR3 bases are TGTGCTAGTGAACAGGGGGCATCCTACGAGCAGTACTTC.

The CDR3 protein is CASSRVRDTLFNYEQYF. For the CDR3, the DNA is TGTGCCAGCAGCCGAGTACGGGACACGTTATTCAATTACGAGCAGTACTTC. The chain links TRBV7-9 to TRBJ2-7; D perhaps matches TRBD1 (6 bases). Germline lookup yields CDR1 SEHNR and CDR2 FQNEAQ (reference sequence). Trimming removed 5 bases from V and 4 bases from J, with 24 bases in between. The CDR3 sequence is 17 residues long.

The V gene is TRBV28, the J gene TRBJ2-1; 11 positions match TRBD2. Germline V lookup: CDR1 MDHEN, CDR2 SYDVKM. J lost 3 bases, V lost 6 bases, and 4 bases had no gene match. The CDR3 spans 15 residues. CDR3 bases: TGTGCCAGCAGCGAAGGGACTAGCGGCTACAATGAGCAGTTCTTC. This encodes CASSEGTSGYNEQFF.

J is TRBJ2-1 and V is TRBV7-8, with 7 bases matching TRBD2. The CDR3 has 14 amino acids. Germline values: CDR1 SGHVS, CDR2 FQNEAQ. The trim removed 2 bases at V and 5 bases at J, leaving 3 bases unmatched. The CDR3 loop reads CASSLRRGNNEQFF. The CDR3 nucleotides are TGTGCCAGCAGCTTACGGCGGGGGAACAATGAGCAGTTCTTC. The complete variable domain, with remaining parts taken from reference TRBV7-8 and TRBJ2-1, reads GAGVSQSPRYKVAKRGQDVALRCDPISGHVSLFWYQQALGQGPEFLTYFQNEAQLDKSGLPSDRFFAERPEGSVSTLKIQRTQQEDSAVYLCASSLRRGNNEQFFGPGTRLTVL.

The V and J genes are TRBV25-1 and TRBJ2-3, with a weak D call TRBD2 (5 bases). Germline V gene sequence: CDR1 MGHDK, CDR2 SYGVNS. The CDR3 contains 13 residues. The germline V and J ends were trimmed by 5 bases and 3 bases, with 9 bases remaining between them. The CDR3 nucleotides are TGTGCCAGCAGTCCCACGGGGACAGATACGCAGTATTTT. Its translation is CASSPTGTDTQYF.

V usage is TRBV5-1 and J usage is TRBJ1-4; D is unclear. V gave up 4 bases and J gave up 7 bases, with 17 bases separating them. CDR1 SGHRS and CDR2 YFSETQ come from the germline V gene. The CDR3 runs to 15 residues. This CDR3 reads CASSATDAGLEKLFF. In DNA form, the CDR3 reads TGCGCCAGCAGCGCAACGGACGCCGGACTTGAAAAACTGTTTTTT.

This clone showed up just once. This chain uses TRBV9 with TRBJ2-7; 9 bases are a match to TRBD2. Trimming cost V 6 bases and J 4 bases; bases outside gene matches: 14. Germline CDR1 is SGDLS and CDR2 is YYNGEE. CDR3 length: 16 residues. The CDR3 protein is CASILAGREGRYEQYF. The CDR3 DNA sequence: TGTGCCAGCATCTTAGCTGGGCGGGAGGGCCGGTACGAGCAGTACTTC.

The table lists this clone with a count of one. The genes are TRBV10-3 and TRBJ1-5, with D unclear. Trimming pared 3 bases from V and 5 bases from J, leaving 8 bases between. Per germline, CDR1 ENHRY and CDR2 SYGVKD. The CDR3 has 13 residues. CDR3 bases: TGTGCCATCAGTGATAATCGGGATCAGCCCCAGCATTTT. This gives the protein CAISDNRDQPQHF.

This clone was seen a single time. The chain carries TRBV25-1 and TRBJ1-1, with D unresolved. Germline lookup yields CDR1 MGHDK and CDR2 SYGVNS. This CDR3 has 14 amino acids. Trimming shortened V by 7 bases and J by 1 base, and 13 bases separated the two germline ends. The chain's CDR3 is CASTETNTNTEAFF. CDR3 DNA: TGTGCCAGCACCGAGACAAATACGAACACTGAAGCTTTCTTT.

The chain employs TRBV5-1 and TRBJ2-7; TRBD2 aligns across 10 bases. Germline loops: CDR1 SGHRS, CDR2 YFSETQ. The CDR3 runs 14 residues. With V trimmed by 5 bases and J by 4 bases, 6 bases remained unmatched. CDR3 protein: CASSPASGSYEQYF. CDR3 DNA: TGCGCCAGCAGTCCGGCTAGCGGGAGTTACGAGCAGTACTTC.

The V and J genes are TRBV4-1 and TRBJ2-5; TRBD2 matches at 10 bases. The V and J ends lost 3 bases and 2 bases, in that order; junction bases with no gene match: 9. This CDR3 has 17 residues. Germline CDR1 MGHRA, CDR2 YSYEKL. The CDR3 region is CASSHNPSGGVQETQYF. CDR3 coding DNA: TGCGCCAGCAGCCACAATCCTAGCGGGGGAGTTCAAGAGACCCAGTACTTC.

The genes are TRBV11-1 and TRBJ1-1; D perhaps matches TRBD1 (5 bases). Trimming took off 5 bases at V and 3 bases at J, with 13 bases between the two ends. The CDR3 covers 14 residues. Germline V gene data show CDR1 as SGHAT and CDR2 as FQDESV (reference sequence). CDR3 region: CASSPIGGDTEAFF. The CDR3 nucleotides are TGTGCCAGCAGCCCGATTGGGGGGGACACTGAAGCTTTCTTT. Together with reference TRBV11-1 and TRBJ1-1, the CDR3 gives the full variable domain: EAEVAQSPRYKITEKSQAVAFWCDPISGHATLYWYRQILGQGPELLVQFQDESVVDDSQLPKDRFSAERLKGVDSTLKIQPAELGDSAMYLCASSPIGGDTEAFFGQGTRLTVV.

V is TRBV28 and J is TRBJ2-1; no clear D gene. Trimming stripped 6 bases from V and 3 bases from J, with 12 bases between. The CDR3 covers 14 residues. Germline assignment: CDR1 MDHEN and CDR2 SYDVKM. The CDR3 nucleotides are TGTGCCAGCAGGTCAGCAGGCCACTACAATGAGCAGTTCTTC. Its protein product is CASRSAGHYNEQFF.

The rearrangement joins TRBV27 to TRBJ2-2; 7 bases are a match to TRBD2. The V gene end was trimmed by 8 bases and the J gene end by 3 bases; junction bases not matched to a gene: 12. There are 16 residues in the CDR3. The germline V gene has CDR1 MNHEY and CDR2 SMNVEV (reference sequence). The CDR3 loop is CASRIGGGLHTGELFF. As DNA, the CDR3 is TGTGCCAGCCGAATAGGCGGGGGACTTCACACCGGGGAGCTGTTTTTT.

The V and J genes are TRBV5-6 and TRBJ1-2; possible D gene TRBD1, 5 bases. This CDR3 has 13 residues. Trimming removed 7 bases at V and 3 bases at J, with 13 bases between. Germline V CDR1 and CDR2: SGHDT, YYEEEE. This CDR3 is CASYSGAHYGYTF. DNA of the CDR3: TGTGCCAGCTACTCTGGGGCTCACTATGGCTACACCTTC.

The rearrangement uses TRBV2 and TRBJ1-5; a weak D match, TRBD1 (6 bases). Trimming removed 1 base at V and 7 bases at J, with 14 bases between. There are 15 residues in the CDR3. Per the germline V gene, CDR1 is SNHLY and CDR2 is FYNNEI. CDR3 in DNA: TGTGCCAGCAGTGAAGGGGGAGGGGGGGTGCAGCCCCAGCATTTT. This encodes CASSEGGGGVQPQHF.

V gene TRBV2 combines with J gene TRBJ2-5; 7 nucleotides match TRBD1. The ends lost 6 bases at V and 0 bases at J; junction bases unmatched: 4. CDR1 and CDR2 (germline): SNHLY, FYNNEI. The CDR3 runs to 14 residues. This chain's CDR3 is CASRMGQNQETQYF. The CDR3 DNA follows: TGTGCCAGCAGAATGGGACAGAACCAAGAGACCCAGTACTTC.

The rearrangement links TRBV27 to TRBJ2-7; 11 bases are a match to TRBD1. This CDR3 has 14 residues. V trimming: 8 bases; J trimming: 7 bases; junction bases outside the gene matches: 10. From germline, CDR1 is MNHEY and CDR2 SMNVEV (reference sequence). CDR3 nucleotides: TGTGCCAGCTACCCTATCGGGACAGGGGGGGAGCAGTACTTC. It encodes CASYPIGTGGEQYF.

This chain joins TRBV7-9 and TRBJ2-5; the D is unclear. The V gene lost 8 bases and the J gene lost 5 bases, with 9 bases spanning the gap. In germline, CDR1 is SEHNR, CDR2 FQNEAQ (reference sequence). The CDR3 runs to 11 residues. CDR3 nucleotide sequence: TGTGCCAGCGGCCCCAGTGAGACCCAGTACTTC. Amino acid sequence: CASGPSETQYF. The full variable domain, with the rest looked up from reference TRBV7-9 and TRBJ2-5, is DTGVSQNPRHKITKRGQNVTFRCDPISEHNRLYWYRQTLGQGPEFLTYFQNEAQLEKSRLLSDRFSAERPKGSFSTLEIQRTEQGDSAMYLCASGPSETQYFGPGTRLLVL.